The next 23 T cell receptor beta chains were all read from a single sample in a study of cytomegalovirus exposure and HLA in healthy donors. It was with 60 Vbeta and 13 Jbeta primers that the PCR ran. Repertoires were generated with immunoSEQ multiplex PCR, while TCRdb's copy carries only in-frame clones and drops some. Its listing shows about 130,000 clones. The sequenced sample consisted of PBMCs. These receptors all stem from a woman aged 40 to 50 in good health and CMV-seronegative.

CDR3 in amino acids: CASRDSSNSPLHF. CDR3 coding DNA: TGTGCCAGCCGGGACAGCAGTAATTCACCCCTCCACTTT. The chain uses TRBV7-3 and TRBJ1-6; TRBD1 agrees at 7 bases. This CDR3 region has 13 residues. CDR1 is SGHTA and CDR2 is FQGTGA in the germline V gene. Trimming at V came to 8 bases and at J to 6 bases, leaving 4 bases not matched to a gene.

The rearrangement links TRBV15 to TRBJ1-1; D possibly corresponds to TRBD1 (5 bases). This CDR3 is built from 14 residues. Trimming shortened V by 1 base and J by 5 bases, and 11 bases separated the two germline ends. Per the germline V gene, CDR1 is LNHNV and CDR2 is YYDKDF (reference sequence). The CDR3 sequence: CATSRVGGWTEAFF. As DNA, the CDR3 is TGTGCCACCAGCAGAGTTGGGGGGTGGACTGAAGCTTTCTTT.

The J gene is TRBJ1-5, the V gene TRBV28, with TRBD1 matching 10 bases. The CDR3 is 16 amino acids. CDR1 is MDHEN and CDR2 is SYDVKM in the germline V gene. V shed 5 bases and J 6 bases; nucleotides not matched to a gene: 10. CDR3 coding DNA: TGTGCCAGCAGTACCGGGACAGGGGTTGGAAGTCAGCCCCAGCATTTT. As protein: CASSTGTGVGSQPQHF. Based on the CDR3 plus reference TRBV28 and TRBJ1-5, the full variable domain is DVKVTQSSRYLVKRTGEKVFLECVQDMDHENMFWYRQDPGLGLRLIYFSYDVKMKEKGDIPEGYSVSREKKERFSLILESASTNQTSMYLCASSTGTGVGSQPQHFGDGTRLSIL.

CDR3 nucleotides: TGTGCCAGCAGCACTTCCCGGGGACAGACCTTGGTGTACTTC. Translation: CASSTSRGQTLVYF. The rearrangement links TRBV6-6 to TRBJ2-7, with 7 bases lining up with TRBD1. The germline CDR1 and CDR2 sequences are MNHNY and SVGAGI (reference sequence). The CDR3 is 14 amino acids. The junction had 17 bases not matched to a gene; V was cut back by 6 bases and J by 12 bases.

The chain has TRBV11-3 and TRBJ2-1; no firm D call. Looked up from germline, CDR1 is SGHNT and CDR2 is YENEEA. CDR3 length: 15 residues. Trimming took 3 bases from V and 0 from J, leaving 9 bases between them. The CDR3 coding sequence is TGTGCCAGCAGCTTGTCAACAGACTCCTACAATGAGCAGTTCTTC. Translated: CASSLSTDSYNEQFF.

The rearrangement uses TRBV7-9 and TRBJ2-5; 13 bases are shared with TRBD2. Germline V gene lookup returns CDR1 SEHNR and CDR2 FQNEAQ (reference sequence). V dropped 4 bases and J dropped 5; count of bases not matched to a gene: 1. The length of the CDR3 is 14 residues. The CDR3 DNA follows: TGTGCCAGCAGCTCGGGACTAGCGGGGGAGACCCAGTACTTC. As protein: CASSSGLAGETQYF.

This chain connects TRBV7-9 to TRBJ1-1, with no clear D. The germline V and J ends were trimmed by 2 bases and 6 bases, with 13 bases remaining between them. The CDR3 is 14 residues long. CDR1 and CDR2 from the germline V gene are SEHNR and FQNEAQ (reference sequence). The CDR3 DNA sequence: TGTGCCAGCAGCTTAACAGAGGAGGCCCCTGAAGCTTTCTTT. Translation gives CASSLTEEAPEAFF. Full variable domain (remainder filled in from reference TRBV7-9 and TRBJ1-1): DTGVSQNPRHKITKRGQNVTFRCDPISEHNRLYWYRQTLGQGPEFLTYFQNEAQLEKSRLLSDRFSAERPKGSFSTLEIQRTEQGDSAMYLCASSLTEEAPEAFFGQGTRLTVV.

This chain connects TRBV5-4 to TRBJ2-5, with 7 bases aligning to TRBD2. The V and J ends lost 2 bases and 2 bases, in that order; junction bases with no gene match: 9. The CDR3 length is 16 residues. Germline V gene sequence: CDR1 SGHNT, CDR2 YYREEE (reference sequence). The DNA for the CDR3 is TGTGCCAGCAGCTTTCCCTCGGGGGGAGGTCAAGAGACCCAGTACTTC. It codes for CASSFPSGGGQETQYF. Full variable domain (remainder filled in from reference TRBV5-4 and TRBJ2-5): ETGVTQSPTHLIKTRGQQVTLRCSSQSGHNTVSWYQQALGQGPQFIFQYYREEENGRGNFPPRFSGLQFPNYSSELNVNALELDDSALYLCASSFPSGGGQETQYFGPGTRLLVL.

The V gene is TRBV5-1, the J gene TRBJ2-3, with 12 positions matching TRBD2. With V trimmed by 3 bases and J by 2 bases, 4 bases remained unmatched. CDR1 is SGHRS, CDR2 YFSETQ, per germline. This CDR3 is 16 amino acids long. CDR3 DNA sequence: TGCGCCAGCAGCTACCTAGCGGGGGGGCCCACAGATACGCAGTATTTT. Translating it yields CASSYLAGGPTDTQYF.

This CDR3 is CASSPPTGTQAYEQYF. As DNA, the CDR3 is TGTGCCAGCTCACCACCTACCGGGACTCAAGCCTACGAGCAGTACTTC. The V gene is TRBV18, the J gene TRBJ2-7; D is possibly TRBD2 (6 bases). This CDR3 has 16 amino acids. V lost 0 bases and J 2 bases, leaving 14 bases between the germline ends. Germline V gene sequence: CDR1 KGHSH, CDR2 LQKENI.

V is TRBV6-1 and J is TRBJ1-1, with D unclear. The CDR3 has 12 amino acids. Germline CDR1 reads MNHNS; CDR2 reads SASEGT. V gave up 0 bases and J gave up 13 bases, with 12 bases separating them. CDR3 in DNA: TGTGCCAGCAGTGAAGCATCCTCGGGTGGTTTCTTT. Translation gives CASSEASSGGFF.

CDR3 sequence (DNA): TGTGCCAGCAGCTCTGGGACAGGGGGCGATGAGCAGTTCTTC. Its translation: CASSSGTGGDEQFF. This sequence joins TRBV7-9 and TRBJ2-1, with 12 positions matching TRBD1. The CDR3 is 14 amino acids. In germline, CDR1 is SEHNR, CDR2 FQNEAQ (reference sequence). Trimming cost V 4 bases and J 8 bases; bases outside gene matches: 3.

J is TRBJ1-5 and V is TRBV5-5, with TRBD1 matching over 8 bases. CDR3 size: 14 residues. The junction had 3 bases not matched to a gene; V was cut back by 2 bases and J by 5 bases. Per germline, CDR1 SGHKS and CDR2 YYEKEE (reference sequence). The CDR3 here is CASSFGQGDQPQHF. The CDR3 DNA reads as TGTGCCAGCAGCTTCGGACAGGGCGATCAGCCCCAGCATTTT.

The V gene is TRBV7-2, the J gene TRBJ2-3, with TRBD1 identical over 10 bases. Germline V gives CDR1 SGHTA, CDR2 FQGNSA. The CDR3 contains 14 residues. V trimming: 5 bases; J trimming: 9 bases; junction bases outside the gene matches: 8. CDR3 in amino acids: CASSQSRTGGTQYF. CDR3 nucleotide sequence: TGTGCCAGCAGCCAAAGTCGGACAGGGGGAACGCAGTATTTT.

CDR3 sequence reads: CASPRSYNEQFF. In DNA, the CDR3 is TGCGCCAGTCCTCGGTCCTACAATGAGCAGTTCTTC. The rearrangement uses TRBV10-1 and TRBJ2-1; no firm D call. Between the trimmed V and J ends, which lost 9 bases and 1 base, there was a span of 7 bases. CDR1 is WNHNN and CDR2 is SYGVQD in the germline V gene (reference sequence). The CDR3 is 12 residues long.

The J gene is TRBJ2-1, the V gene TRBV9; D unclear. CDR3 size: 15 residues. Between the trimmed V and J ends, which lost 0 bases and 5 bases, there was a span of 12 bases. Germline-derived CDR1 and CDR2 are SGDLS and YYNGEE. CDR3 sequence (DNA): TGTGCCAGCAGCGTAGCTATTGCAAACGACAATGAGCAGTTCTTC. It encodes CASSVAIANDNEQFF.

The chain uses TRBV19 and TRBJ1-1; D may be TRBD1 (6 bases). V was pared by 7 bases and J by 4 bases, with 16 bases between. The CDR3 loop spans 14 amino acids. Germline V gene data show CDR1 as LNHDA and CDR2 as SQIVND (reference sequence). CDR3: CASTLKGGPTEAFF. The CDR3 coding sequence is TGTGCCAGTACCCTAAAAGGGGGACCCACTGAAGCTTTCTTT.

This chain joins TRBV7-2 and TRBJ2-5; D may be TRBD2 (5 bases). CDR1 is SGHTA and CDR2 is FQGNSA in the germline V gene. CDR3 length equals 13 residues. The ends were cut back, 1 base at V and 5 bases at J, with 8 bases in the middle. CDR3 residues: CASSLGGFETQYF. DNA of the CDR3: TGTGCCAGCAGCTTAGGAGGGTTTGAGACCCAGTACTTC.

Remarks on this clone: The same CDR3 also results from other DNA sequences found in this sample. This sequence joins TRBV5-3 and TRBJ1-6; D is undetermined. TRBV5-3 is classed as an ORF, of uncertain function. With 0 bases removed from V and 16 bases from J, the gap between germline ends came to 8 bases. The CDR3 is made up of 11 amino acids. The CDR3 nucleotides read TGTGCCAGAAGCTTGGATGAGAAACTCCACTTT. It translates to CARSLDEKLHF.

The genes are TRBV27 and TRBJ1-5; D is ambiguous. The V end was cut by 0 bases, the J end by 3 bases, with 9 bases between. This CDR3 has 15 amino acids. CDR1 and CDR2 (germline): MNHEY, SMNVEV (reference sequence). CDR3 DNA: TGTGCCAGCAGTTTATCCAGGATTCACAATCAGCCCCAGCATTTT. It translates to CASSLSRIHNQPQHF.

The chain combines TRBV7-2 with TRBJ1-4, with TRBD1 matching over 9 bases. The CDR3 is 16 amino acids. Germline values: CDR1 SGHTA, CDR2 FQGNSA. With V trimmed by 5 bases and J by 5 bases, 9 bases remained unmatched. CDR3 region: CASSPQVTGGNEKLFF. The CDR3 DNA is TGTGCCAGCAGCCCCCAAGTGACAGGGGGAAATGAAAAACTGTTTTTT. The full variable domain, its missing parts supplied by reference TRBV7-2 and TRBJ1-4, is GAGVSQSPSNKVTEKGKDVELRCDPISGHTALYWYRQSLGQGLEFLIYFQGNSAPDKSGLPSDRFSAERTGGSVSTLTIQRTQQEDSAVYLCASSPQVTGGNEKLFFGSGTQLSVL.

The chain joins TRBV6-4 to TRBJ1-1, with D possibly TRBD1 on 5 matching bases. The CDR3 covers 14 residues. Trimming took 5 bases from V and 5 from J, leaving 15 bases between them. Germline V gene sequence: CDR1 MRHNA, CDR2 SNTAGT. CDR3 loop: CASSRAFGGTEAFF. In DNA, the CDR3 is TGTGCCAGCAGTCGGGCTTTCGGGGGGACTGAAGCTTTCTTT.

The chain couples TRBV7-2 to TRBJ1-2; TRBD1 aligns across 8 bases. The V segment lost 5 bases and the J segment 6 bases; nucleotides outside the gene matches: 8. The CDR3 extends over 14 amino acids. Looked up from germline, CDR1 is SGHTA and CDR2 is FQGNSA. CDR3 sequence reads: CASSRADRDHGYTF. For the CDR3, the DNA is TGTGCCAGCAGCCGAGCGGACAGGGATCATGGCTACACCTTC.